Sequencing of this T cell receptor (beta chain) was carried out in a study of early T cells in non-severe SARS-CoV-2 infection. Study context: Bulk RNA isolated from unsorted whole blood underwent sequencing; chains were not paired.

Per the germline V gene, CDR1 is MDHEN and CDR2 is SYDVKM. Trimming removed 1 base from V and 6 bases from J, with 14 bases in between. The CDR3 extends over 15 amino acids. One entry per CDR3 protein results from TCRdb running MiXCR on the 5' RACE reads. The table records tens of thousands of distinct CDR3 sequences, approximately 15% of them present only once. This clonotype has only a few counts. Sequenced sample: whole blood. The TCR was taken from an adult who was a healthcare worker with PCR-confirmed SARS-CoV-2 infection or an uninfected control (not recorded which). The chain has TRBV28 and TRBJ2-3, with D unclear. CDR3 protein: CASSLYDRPSDTQYF. The CDR3 bases are TGTGCCAGCAGTTTATACGATAGACCGTCGGATACGCAGTATTTT.